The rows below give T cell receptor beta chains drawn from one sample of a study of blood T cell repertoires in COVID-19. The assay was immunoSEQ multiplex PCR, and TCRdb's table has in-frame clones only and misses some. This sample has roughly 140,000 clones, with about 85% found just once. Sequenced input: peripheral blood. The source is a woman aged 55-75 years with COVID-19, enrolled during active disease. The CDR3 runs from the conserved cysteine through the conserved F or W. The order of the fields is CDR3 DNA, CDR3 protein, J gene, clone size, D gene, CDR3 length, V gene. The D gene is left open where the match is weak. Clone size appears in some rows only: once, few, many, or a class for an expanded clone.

CDR3 DNA: TGTGCCAGCAGCCAAGGACTAGCGGGAGAAACAGATACGCAGTATTTT
CDR3 protein: CASSQGLAGETDTQYF
J gene: TRBJ2-3
clone size: .
D gene: TRBD2
CDR3 length: 16
V gene: TRBV11-3

CDR3 DNA: TGCAGCGCTGAGGGGCAGGGAAGGTTCACTGAAGCTTTCTTT
CDR3 protein: CSAEGQGRFTEAFF
J gene: TRBJ1-1
clone size: .
D gene: .
CDR3 length: 14
V gene: TRBV29-1

CDR3 DNA: TGTGCCAGCAGCTTAGAAGGGGCAACTAAAAGCTACACCTTC
CDR3 protein: CASSLEGATKSYTF
J gene: TRBJ1-2
clone size: .
D gene: .
CDR3 length: 14
V gene: TRBV7-9

CDR3 DNA: TGTGCCAGTAGTATCACACAGGGGGAGGGAACTTTCTTT
CDR3 protein: CASSITQGEGTFF
J gene: TRBJ1-1
clone size: once
D gene: TRBD1
CDR3 length: 13
V gene: TRBV19

CDR3 DNA: TGTGCCAGCAGCCGCGGGACTACCAACACCGGGGAGCTGTTTTTT
CDR3 protein: CASSRGTTNTGELFF
J gene: TRBJ2-2
clone size: .
D gene: TRBD2
CDR3 length: 15
V gene: TRBV11-2

CDR3 DNA: TGTGCCAGCAGCTTAGGTTGGGGCGGGGGAGTTAACGGCTACACCTTC
CDR3 protein: CASSLGWGGGVNGYTF
J gene: TRBJ1-2
clone size: .
D gene: .
CDR3 length: 16
V gene: TRBV7-8

CDR3 DNA: TGTGCCAGCAGCCCTGGACATAGCTACGAGCAGTACTTC
CDR3 protein: CASSPGHSYEQYF
J gene: TRBJ2-7
clone size: .
D gene: .
CDR3 length: 13
V gene: TRBV7-3

CDR3 DNA: TGTGCCAGCAGTCGGACAGGGGGCAGCTCCTACAATGAGCAGTTCTTC
CDR3 protein: CASSRTGGSSYNEQFF
J gene: TRBJ2-1
clone size: .
D gene: TRBD1
CDR3 length: 16
V gene: TRBV14

CDR3 DNA: TGTGCCAGCAGTTACGACGTGGTAGCAGCGGGTGGCTACACCTTC
CDR3 protein: CASSYDVVAAGGYTF
J gene: TRBJ1-2
clone size: .
D gene: .
CDR3 length: 15
V gene: TRBV6-5

CDR3 DNA: TGTGCCAGCAGCTTAGACAGGGGAGAAGGCTACACCTTC
CDR3 protein: CASSLDRGEGYTF
J gene: TRBJ1-2
clone size: .
D gene: TRBD1
CDR3 length: 13
V gene: TRBV7-9

CDR3 DNA: TGTGCCACCGACCCCGCCCGGGGACAGGGAGACGGAAACACCATATATTTT
CDR3 protein: CATDPARGQGDGNTIYF
J gene: TRBJ1-3
clone size: .
D gene: TRBD1
CDR3 length: 17
V gene: TRBV19

CDR3 DNA: TGTGCCATCAGTGAGTCAGGGGTAGGAGGGGAGACCCAGTACTTC
CDR3 protein: CAISESGVGGETQYF
J gene: TRBJ2-5
clone size: .
D gene: .
CDR3 length: 15
V gene: TRBV10-3

CDR3 DNA: TGCGCCAGCAGCTCGGACGGGGTAAATCAGCCCCAGCATTTT
CDR3 protein: CASSSDGVNQPQHF
J gene: TRBJ1-5
clone size: .
D gene: .
CDR3 length: 14
V gene: TRBV5-1

CDR3 DNA: TGTGCCAGCAGCCTGCAGGGTCTTGAAGCTTTCTTT
CDR3 protein: CASSLQGLEAFF
J gene: TRBJ1-1
clone size: few
D gene: .
CDR3 length: 12
V gene: TRBV3-1/TRBV3-2

CDR3 DNA: TGTGCCAGCAGCTTTAGTCCCTCCTACGAGCAGTACTTC
CDR3 protein: CASSFSPSYEQYF
J gene: TRBJ2-7
clone size: .
D gene: .
CDR3 length: 13
V gene: TRBV11-2

CDR3 DNA: TGCAGTGCTAGTGGGCAGGGAAACACCGGGGAGCTGTTTTTT
CDR3 protein: CSASGQGNTGELFF
J gene: TRBJ2-2
clone size: .
D gene: .
CDR3 length: 14
V gene: TRBV20-1

CDR3 DNA: TGTGCCAGCAGCTTCGCCAGGGGGCGGGTTACGGTGGTGAACACTGAAGCTTTCTTT
CDR3 protein: CASSFARGRVTVVNTEAFF
J gene: TRBJ1-1
clone size: .
D gene: TRBD1
CDR3 length: 19
V gene: TRBV7-3

CDR3 DNA: TGTGCCAGCAGCGTACAGGGGAGCTCCTACAATGAGCAGTTCTTC
CDR3 protein: CASSVQGSSYNEQFF
J gene: TRBJ2-1
clone size: .
D gene: TRBD1
CDR3 length: 15
V gene: TRBV7-3

CDR3 DNA: TGTGCCAGCAGTTACGGCCGGGATCCTGAAGCTTTCTTT
CDR3 protein: CASSYGRDPEAFF
J gene: TRBJ1-1
clone size: .
D gene: .
CDR3 length: 13
V gene: TRBV6-5

CDR3 DNA: TGTGCCAGCAGCTTAGTTGGGACAGGGGGGCTTAATGAAAAACTGTTTTTT
CDR3 protein: CASSLVGTGGLNEKLFF
J gene: TRBJ1-4
clone size: .
D gene: TRBD1
CDR3 length: 17
V gene: TRBV7-9

CDR3 DNA: TGCGCCAGCAGCTTGGACCCCTTACAGGGGGGTACTGAAGCTTTCTTT
CDR3 protein: CASSLDPLQGGTEAFF
J gene: TRBJ1-1
clone size: .
D gene: TRBD1
CDR3 length: 16
V gene: TRBV5-1

CDR3 DNA: TGCGCCAGCAGCGCTGGACGGACTCTTGGGACCATATATTTT
CDR3 protein: CASSAGRTLGTIYF
J gene: TRBJ1-3
clone size: .
D gene: .
CDR3 length: 14
V gene: TRBV5-1

CDR3 DNA: TGTGCCACCAGTGCCCAGACAGGGAGCCCCTATACGCAGTATTTT
CDR3 protein: CATSAQTGSPYTQYF
J gene: TRBJ2-3
clone size: few
D gene: TRBD1
CDR3 length: 15
V gene: TRBV24-1

CDR3 DNA: TGTGCCTGGAGAGGGGACAGTTCTGGGCCCCAGCATTTT
CDR3 protein: CAWRGDSSGPQHF
J gene: TRBJ1-5
clone size: .
D gene: TRBD1
CDR3 length: 13
V gene: TRBV30

CDR3 DNA: TGTGCCAGCAGCTTTCGTACAGCGAACACCGGGGAGCTGTTTTTT
CDR3 protein: CASSFRTANTGELFF
J gene: TRBJ2-2
clone size: .
D gene: .
CDR3 length: 15
V gene: TRBV7-8

CDR3 DNA: TGTGCCAGCTCACCCACAGGGCAGAAAAATGGCTACACCTTC
CDR3 protein: CASSPTGQKNGYTF
J gene: TRBJ1-2
clone size: .
D gene: .
CDR3 length: 14
V gene: TRBV18

CDR3 DNA: TGTGCCAGCAGCTTGGATGGAACAGGATTTAGCAATCAGCCCCAGCATTTT
CDR3 protein: CASSLDGTGFSNQPQHF
J gene: TRBJ1-5
clone size: .
D gene: .
CDR3 length: 17
V gene: TRBV5-8

CDR3 DNA: TGTGCCAGTAGTGACAGGGGGAATCAGCCCCAGCATTTT
CDR3 protein: CASSDRGNQPQHF
J gene: TRBJ1-5
clone size: .
D gene: TRBD1
CDR3 length: 13
V gene: TRBV19

CDR3 DNA: TGCGCCAGCAGCTCTGAGGGGGGGAGTACAGATACGCAGTATTTT
CDR3 protein: CASSSEGGSTDTQYF
J gene: TRBJ2-3
clone size: .
D gene: .
CDR3 length: 15
V gene: TRBV5-1

CDR3 DNA: TGCAGCGGGACTAGCGGGAGGGCGTACAATGAGCAGTTCTTC
CDR3 protein: CSGTSGRAYNEQFF
J gene: TRBJ2-1
clone size: .
D gene: TRBD2
CDR3 length: 14
V gene: TRBV29-1

CDR3 DNA: TGTGCCAGTAGCATCAACCGCCCTAACCCCAAAAGGACTGGGGCTAACTATGGCTACACCTTC
CDR3 protein: CASSINRPNPKRTGANYGYTF
J gene: TRBJ1-2
clone size: few
D gene: .
CDR3 length: 21
V gene: TRBV19

CDR3 DNA: TGTGCCAGCAGTTTACACTCCTACAATGAGCAGTTCTTC
CDR3 protein: CASSLHSYNEQFF
J gene: TRBJ2-1
clone size: .
D gene: .
CDR3 length: 13
V gene: TRBV12-3/TRBV12-4

CDR3 DNA: TGTGCCAGCTCCGACAGGGCAAAACAGCCCCAGCATTTT
CDR3 protein: CASSDRAKQPQHF
J gene: TRBJ1-5
clone size: .
D gene: TRBD1
CDR3 length: 13
V gene: TRBV19

CDR3 DNA: TGTGCCAGCAGCGTTACAGGGAGCACTGAAGCTTTCTTT
CDR3 protein: CASSVTGSTEAFF
J gene: TRBJ1-1
clone size: .
D gene: .
CDR3 length: 13
V gene: TRBV9

CDR3 DNA: TGTGCCAGCAGTATCCGGACAGGGAGGCTCGCTGAAGCTTTCTTT
CDR3 protein: CASSIRTGRLAEAFF
J gene: TRBJ1-1
clone size: .
D gene: TRBD1
CDR3 length: 15
V gene: TRBV11-1

CDR3 DNA: TGTGCCAGCAGCGAGGGACTAGCGGGCCATGAGCAGTTCTTC
CDR3 protein: CASSEGLAGHEQFF
J gene: TRBJ2-1
clone size: .
D gene: TRBD2
CDR3 length: 14
V gene: TRBV7-9

CDR3 DNA: TGTGCCACCAGTGATTTGGGAAGGGACAGATACACCGGGGAGCTGTTTTTT
CDR3 protein: CATSDLGRDRYTGELFF
J gene: TRBJ2-2
clone size: .
D gene: TRBD1
CDR3 length: 17
V gene: TRBV24-1

CDR3 DNA: TGTGCCAGCAGCCCGGACAGTCCCTACGAGCAGTACTTC
CDR3 protein: CASSPDSPYEQYF
J gene: TRBJ2-7
clone size: .
D gene: .
CDR3 length: 13
V gene: TRBV5-5

CDR3 DNA: TGCGCCAGCAGTCACTTTCTTAGGGACAGGGGGTTAGCTAACTATGGCTACACCTTC
CDR3 protein: CASSHFLRDRGLANYGYTF
J gene: TRBJ1-2
clone size: .
D gene: TRBD1
CDR3 length: 19
V gene: TRBV23-1

CDR3 DNA: TGCGCCAGCAGCTTTAGTCAGAGCGGGGGTTCCTATAATTCACCCCTCCACTTT
CDR3 protein: CASSFSQSGGSYNSPLHF
J gene: TRBJ1-6
clone size: .
D gene: .
CDR3 length: 18
V gene: TRBV5-1

CDR3 DNA: TGTGCCGCATTCGACATTTCGGGCAATCAGCCCCAGCATTTT
CDR3 protein: CAAFDISGNQPQHF
J gene: TRBJ1-5
clone size: few
D gene: .
CDR3 length: 14
V gene: TRBV28

CDR3 DNA: TGTGCCAGCAGTTACGGAGCTTTCTATGGCTACACCTTC
CDR3 protein: CASSYGAFYGYTF
J gene: TRBJ1-2
clone size: .
D gene: .
CDR3 length: 13
V gene: TRBV12-3/TRBV12-4

CDR3 DNA: TGTGCCATCAGTGAGGTGGGGCCTAGCAATCAGCCCCAGCATTTT
CDR3 protein: CAISEVGPSNQPQHF
J gene: TRBJ1-5
clone size: .
D gene: .
CDR3 length: 15
V gene: TRBV10-3

CDR3 DNA: TGTGCCAGCAGCTTGGGGGACATTTATGGCTACACCTTC
CDR3 protein: CASSLGDIYGYTF
J gene: TRBJ1-2
clone size: once
D gene: .
CDR3 length: 13
V gene: TRBV7-2

CDR3 DNA: TGTGCCAGCAGCTTGGGATCGTACTTTGATCAGCCCCAGCATTTT
CDR3 protein: CASSLGSYFDQPQHF
J gene: TRBJ1-5
clone size: .
D gene: .
CDR3 length: 15
V gene: TRBV5-6

CDR3 DNA: TGTGCCAGCAGCTTGGCCGGGGGGAGGGAGCAGTACTTC
CDR3 protein: CASSLAGGREQYF
J gene: TRBJ2-7
clone size: .
D gene: TRBD2
CDR3 length: 13
V gene: TRBV5-4

CDR3 DNA: TGTGCCAGCAGTTCCACCGGGACAGCGACAGCGGAAGCTTTCTTT
CDR3 protein: CASSSTGTATAEAFF
J gene: TRBJ1-1
clone size: .
D gene: TRBD1
CDR3 length: 15
V gene: TRBV7-9

CDR3 DNA: TGTGCCAGCAGTCTAGCGGGCTACAATGAGCAGTTCTTC
CDR3 protein: CASSLAGYNEQFF
J gene: TRBJ2-1
clone size: .
D gene: TRBD2
CDR3 length: 13
V gene: TRBV25-1

CDR3 DNA: TGTGCCAGCAGTTTATCCCCATTGAACACTGAAGCTTTCTTT
CDR3 protein: CASSLSPLNTEAFF
J gene: TRBJ1-1
clone size: once
D gene: .
CDR3 length: 14
V gene: TRBV27

CDR3 DNA: TGCGCCAGCAGCCCCCGGACTAGCGGACCTAGCTCCTACGAGCAGTACTTC
CDR3 protein: CASSPRTSGPSSYEQYF
J gene: TRBJ2-7
clone size: .
D gene: TRBD2
CDR3 length: 17
V gene: TRBV10-2

CDR3 DNA: TGTGCCAGCAGCGTAGATGAGATCACTGAAGCTTTCTTT
CDR3 protein: CASSVDEITEAFF
J gene: TRBJ1-1
clone size: .
D gene: .
CDR3 length: 13
V gene: TRBV9

CDR3 DNA: TGTGCCAGCAGCCAGCGGACCTCCTACAATGAGCAGTTCTTC
CDR3 protein: CASSQRTSYNEQFF
J gene: TRBJ2-1
clone size: .
D gene: .
CDR3 length: 14
V gene: TRBV9